This TCR beta chain came from a study of blood T cell repertoires in COVID-19. About the research overall: Spain, Italy and the United States supplied samples that represented acute and convalescent COVID-19. Nucleic acid was either cDNA or gDNA, and it came from T cells, B-cell-depleted T cells, or PBMCs.

CDR1 and CDR2 (germline): SEHNR, FQNEAQ (reference sequence). V was cut by 1 base and J by 3 bases, with 15 bases left in between. The length of the CDR3 is 16 residues. Methods used by the authors: Estimates of nucleated cell counts were drawn from the amplification of reference gene primers. Sequencing was performed with immunoSEQ multiplex PCR; in TCRdb, only in-frame clones are kept and a portion is missing. The V and J calls and clone size are taken from that table; D and trimming were inferred from the DNA. The sample holds over 600,000 clones, 85% to 90% seen once. This chain joins TRBV7-9 and TRBJ1-2, with a tentative D call TRBD1 (5 bases). The TCR was taken from a woman younger than 30 with acute or convalescent COVID-19. The source material was peripheral blood. CDR3 sequence reads: CASSLGWGGEYYGYTF. The CDR3 region has the DNA TGTGCCAGCAGCTTAGGTTGGGGAGGGGAGTACTATGGCTACACCTTC.